This T cell receptor (beta chain) was sequenced for a study of regulatory T cells in long-lasting Graves disease. General observations from the study: It was in persistent disease that TRBV28, TRBJ1-2 and TRBJ2-5 were favored.

CDR3 length equals 14 residues. Germline V gene sequence: CDR1 MDHEN, CDR2 SYDVKM. Trimming shortened V by 6 bases and J by 7 bases, and 15 bases separated the two germline ends. Time point noted: newly diagnosed GD, antithyroid drugs for less than 3 months. From RNA extracted from PBMCs, the TCR library was made. By American Thyroid Association guidelines, Graves' disease was diagnosed in the cohort. The patient group derived from an endocrinology department in Xi'an, China. HTBI primers from iRepertoire and Arm-PCR of CDR3 regions yielded the TCR beta libraries. TCRdb reprocessed the multiplex PCR reads via MiXCR and lists one record per CDR3 protein. The sample lists more than 400,000 distinct CDR3 sequences, around 17% occurring once. This clonotype was counted at least ten times. Its antigen is unknown. In addition, the sample was reused for a study of T cells in Graves' hyperthyroidism and ophthalmopathy. That source adds: With the HTBI primer set, the TCR CDR3 went through a first round of RT-PCR.

Material: peripheral blood mononuclear cells (PBMCs), obtained at new diagnosis, from a patient treated with antithyroid drugs. The gene calls are TRBV28 and TRBJ2-2; tentative D call: TRBD1 (5 bases). The sequence was obtained from a woman younger than 45 with Graves disease. The CDR3 protein is CASSPRVGNGELFF. The CDR3 bases are TGTGCCAGCAGCCCCAGGGTTGGCAACGGGGAGCTGTTTTTT.